These T cell receptor beta chains were read from a single sample in a study of response to subunit inactivated influenza vaccine. Each CDR3 protein is one row after TCRdb ran MiXCR on the RT-PCR reads. In the table there are around 530,000 distinct CDR3 sequences, about 17% of which are singletons. Sample: CD4+ T cells sorted from PBMCs, taken roughly 24 months after vaccination. The receptors shown here come from a man between 45 and 75 years old who received an inactivated influenza vaccine. The CDR3 runs from the conserved cysteine through the conserved F or W. The D gene is left open where the match is weak. The size field is filled for only some rows; it gives once, few, many or a size class.

D,J,size,V,DNA,CDR3
-,TRBJ2-3,-,TRBV18,TGTGCCAGCTCACCCCTTTCCCTGACACAGCGGACTGATACGCAGTATTTT,CASSPLSLTQRTDTQYF
TRBD1,TRBJ1-2,-,TRBV4-1,TGCGCCAGCAGCCAACGACAGGGGGCCCCCTACACCTTC,CASSQRQGAPYTF
TRBD2,TRBJ2-3,-,TRBV20-1,TGCAGTGCGATGCGGGGGGACACGCAGTATTTT,CSAMRGDTQYF
TRBD2,TRBJ2-3,-,TRBV6-2/TRBV6-3,TGTGCCAGCAGCCGACGCCCCTTAGCGGGGTGGACAGATACGCAGTATTTT,CASSRRPLAGWTDTQYF
-,TRBJ1-1,-,TRBV2,TGTGCCAGCAGTTCCGACACCCTTGAAGCTTTCTTT,CASSSDTLEAFF
-,TRBJ1-1,-,TRBV5-1,TGCGCCAGCAGCCGCGAGGGTAGCCCTGAAGCTTTCTTT,CASSREGSPEAFF
-,TRBJ1-1,few,TRBV3-1,TGTGCCAGCAGCTCGTTTAGTAGGACTGAAGCTTTCTTT,CASSSFSRTEAFF
TRBD1,TRBJ2-7,few,TRBV5-1,TGCGCCAGCAGCGTCCCGGGACAGGGTCGCCACGAGCAGTACTTC,CASSVPGQGRHEQYF
-,TRBJ1-5,-,TRBV3-1,TGTGCCAGCAGCCAAGTCGTAGCCGGTCAGCCCCAGCATTTT,CASSQVVAGQPQHF
-,TRBJ1-2,few,TRBV5-1,TGCGCCAGCAGCTTACAGGCGCAACGGCTTGATGGCTACACCTTC,CASSLQAQRLDGYTF
-,TRBJ2-6,-,TRBV5-1,TGCGCCAGCAGCCTAACTAAAACTAACTCTGGGGCCAACGTCCTGACTTTC,CASSLTKTNSGANVLTF
-,TRBJ1-4,-,TRBV20-1,TGCAGTGCTACAGCACTGATCGAAAAACTGTTTTTT,CSATALIEKLFF
TRBD2,TRBJ2-3,few,TRBV6-2/TRBV6-3,TGTGCCAGCAGTCGTAGCGGGAGGGCCACAGATACGCAGTATTTT,CASSRSGRATDTQYF
TRBD2,TRBJ2-1,few,TRBV5-1,TGCGCCAGTACCGCCCGGACTAGCGGAAACAATGAGCAGTTCTTC,CASTARTSGNNEQFF
-,TRBJ2-5,-,TRBV20-1,TGCAGTGCTCAGGGGGGGGGAGAGAGAGAGACCCAGTACTTC,CSAQGGGERETQYF
TRBD2,TRBJ2-3,few,TRBV12-3/TRBV12-4,TGTGCCAGCAGCCTCGGCGGGCTAGCGGGAGATACGCAGTATTTT,CASSLGGLAGDTQYF
TRBD1,TRBJ2-5,-,TRBV5-1,TGCGCCAGCAGCTTGGCCACAGGGGGCGGTGAGACCCAGTACTTC,CASSLATGGGETQYF
-,TRBJ2-2,many,TRBV7-8,TGTGCCAGCAGCTCCCGGAGGATCCCGAACACCGGGGAGCTGTTTTTT,CASSSRRIPNTGELFF
TRBD2,TRBJ2-1,few,TRBV10-3,TGTGCCATCAGTGTTAGCGGGGACAATGAGCAGTTCTTC,CAISVSGDNEQFF
-,TRBJ1-6,-,TRBV28,TGTGCCAGCAGTTTTCGGGGGAGGTCCTATAATTCACCCCTCCACTTT,CASSFRGRSYNSPLHF
-,TRBJ2-6,-,TRBV29-1,TGCAGCGTTGCCCGTTCTGGGGCCAACGTCCTGACTTTC,CSVARSGANVLTF
-,TRBJ2-7,few,TRBV27,TGTGCCAGCAGTTTCACCTTCTACGAGCAGTACTTC,CASSFTFYEQYF
TRBD1,TRBJ1-5,many,TRBV12-3/TRBV12-4,TGTGCCAGCAGTCAGGACAGGGGGGATCAGCCCCAGCATTTT,CASSQDRGDQPQHF
TRBD1,TRBJ1-5,-,TRBV2,TGTGCCAGCAAAGGACAGGGGAGCAATCAGCCCCAGCATTTT,CASKGQGSNQPQHF
-,TRBJ2-7,few,TRBV12-3/TRBV12-4,TGTGCCAGCAGCCACACCCCCGGGCCCACGAGCGAGCAGTACTTC,CASSHTPGPTSEQYF
-,TRBJ1-6,many,TRBV7-2,TGTGCCAGCAGCTTCGTTGGGCGGAGTTCACCCCTCCACTTT,CASSFVGRSSPLHF
-,TRBJ2-2,-,TRBV20-1,TGCAGTGCTGCCAACACCGGGGAGCTGTTTTTT,CSAANTGELFF
TRBD1,TRBJ1-6,-,TRBV28,TGTGCCAGCATGACAGGGAGCGTGGGGACACCCCTCCACTTT,CASMTGSVGTPLHF
-,TRBJ1-2,many,TRBV28,TGTGCCAGCAGTTTAACAGGGCGCGGCTACACCTTC,CASSLTGRGYTF
TRBD1,TRBJ2-7,few,TRBV6-5,TGTGCCAGCAGTTTCTCCGACAGGGTCGGCGAGCAGTACTTC,CASSFSDRVGEQYF
-,TRBJ2-7,few,TRBV5-1,TGCGCCAGCAGGTCGGGTCCCAGCTCCTACGAGCAGTACTTC,CASRSGPSSYEQYF
-,TRBJ2-7,few,TRBV9,TGTGCCAGCAGCGTGAGGAGACAGCGCTCTAGCTCCTACGAGCAGTACTTC,CASSVRRQRSSSYEQYF
-,TRBJ2-7,-,TRBV9,TGTGCCAGCAGCGTAGCCCTGAACTCCTACGAGCAGTACTTC,CASSVALNSYEQYF
TRBD2,TRBJ2-3,many,TRBV20-1,TGCAGTGCTAGTGGTATCGGAGCGGGGGACACAGATACGCAGTATTTT,CSASGIGAGDTDTQYF
TRBD2,TRBJ2-7,few,TRBV20-1,TGCAGTGCCCCCCTAAGAGGCGGGAGGGCCAACGAGCAGTACTTC,CSAPLRGGRANEQYF